This T cell receptor (beta chain) was found in a study of T cell repertoires in ileal Crohn's disease. Across the whole study: At surgery, approximately 33% of patients smoked, with median disease duration 7.9 years. Every patient was operated on for stricturing (around 61%) or penetrating (about 39%) complications.

Here immunoSEQ multiplex PCR was the method, and the copy in TCRdb shows in-frame clones only, minus some. This table has 15,000 to 20,000 clones, approximately 80% appearing once. CDR3 size: 14 residues. V was cut by 3 bases and J by 6 bases, with 13 bases left in between. Per germline, CDR1 KGHSH and CDR2 LQKENI. General observations from the study: Clonal expansions were more frequent in active smokers than non-smokers at surgery.

Time point specified: inflamed ileum from the surgical specimen. Included were adult ileal or ileocolonic Crohn's patients indicated for ileocolonic resection. A word on this clone: Its antigen is unknown. This same CDR3 is encoded by further DNA sequences in the sample.

Sample: ileal tissue. V usage is TRBV18 and J usage is TRBJ2-3, with a possible D match to TRBD2 (6 bases). This TCR derives from an adult with Crohn's disease. Written as DNA, the CDR3 is TGTGCCAGCTCACCGGGGGGAGTGACTGATACGCAGTATTTT. It yields the protein CASSPGGVTDTQYF.